The next 15 T cell receptor beta chains were all read from a single sample in a study of vaccination effects on CD4 cells after COVID-19 (dated 2022 in TCRdb). Antigens for these TCRs are unknown. The ViraFEST assay stimulated PBMC with viral peptide pools and then used TCR sequencing to identify antigen-specific CD4+ T cell clonotypes by expansion. After less than 13 days of culture, CD4+ T cells were isolated with the EasySep CD4+ T cell isolation kit. The absence of prior SARS-CoV-2 infection in healthy vaccine recipients was confirmed by negative nucleocapsid antibodies before and after vaccination. Receptor amplification or capture employed the immunoSEQ multiplex PCR assay. TCRdb's version of the immuneACCESS table is confined to in-frame rearrangements and falls short of the full clone set. An unresolved V gene accounts for under half of the shortfall where checked; the remainder is of unknown origin. This sample has tens of thousands of clones in its table, and around 76% of those were observed once. Around 2.8% of the sample belongs to the ten largest clones.

Sequenced here: CD4+ T cells from PBMCs cultured with HCoV-NL63 spike peptides, sampled before COVID-19 vaccination. The cell subset or site label for this specimen denotes: HCoV-NL63 spike overlapping peptide pool stimulation. The receptors shown here come from a human donor who received a COVID-19 vaccine.

The J gene is TRBJ1-6, the V gene TRBV30, with TRBD1 as a possible D gene (6 bases). CDR1 and CDR2 (germline): GTSNPN, SVGIG (reference sequence). The CDR3 runs 15 residues. V gave up 0 bases and J gave up 3 bases, with 9 bases separating them. CDR3 sequence (DNA): TGTGCCTGGAGTGTTCCCAGGGGCTATAATTCACCCCTCCACTTT. Its protein is CAWSVPRGYNSPLHF.

This sequence joins TRBV19 and TRBJ2-2; either TRBD1 or TRBD2 may supply D (6 bases each). There are 18 residues in the CDR3. The germline V and J ends were trimmed by 3 bases and 4 bases, with 21 bases remaining between them. Germline V CDR1 and CDR2: LNHDA, SQIVND (reference sequence). CDR3 in amino acids: CASSIRILRGRGTGELFF. Here the CDR3 DNA reads TGTGCCAGTAGTATTCGAATCTTACGGGGGCGCGGCACCGGGGAGCTGTTTTTT.

The chain couples TRBV21-1 to TRBJ2-1. TRBV21-1 is designated a pseudogene. CDR3 length: 19 residues. In DNA, the CDR3 is TGTGCCAGCAGCCGACTTGGGACCCTACCAGGCCGTTCCTACAATGAGCAGTTCTTC. It translates to CASSRLGTLPGRSYNEQFF.

The chain carries TRBV5-1 and TRBJ2-5; D uncertain. V lost 6 bases and J 5 bases, leaving 20 bases between the germline ends. The CDR3 contains 15 residues. The germline V gene encodes CDR1 SGHRS and CDR2 YFSETQ. As DNA, the CDR3 is TGCGCCAGCAAAAAAGAGCTCGTGTTTACGGAGACCCAGTACTTC. It encodes CASKKELVFTETQYF.

The rearrangement joins TRBV19 to TRBJ1-4; D is unclear. Germline CDR1 and CDR2: LNHDA and SQIVND (reference sequence). This CDR3 spans 12 amino acids. The V and J ends lost 5 bases and 6 bases respectively, with 7 bases between them. The DNA for the CDR3 is TGTGCCAGTAGTCTACGAGATGAAAAACTGTTTTTT. Translated: CASSLRDEKLFF.

This clone turned up a few times. The genes are TRBV25-1 and TRBJ1-3, with 7 bases lining up with TRBD1. Trimming removed 6 bases from V and 3 bases from J; junction bases left unmatched: 5. This CDR3 has 14 amino acids. CDR1 is MGHDK, CDR2 SYGVNS, per germline. DNA for the CDR3: TGTGCCAGCAGACAACAGGGGAATGGAAACACCATATATTTT. This translates into CASRQQGNGNTIYF.

The chain carries TRBV6-6 and TRBJ1-4, with D possibly TRBD1 on 5 matching bases. The V end was cut by 5 bases, the J end by 5 bases, with 15 bases between. The CDR3 runs 15 residues. Germline CDR1 and CDR2: MNHNY and SVGAGI (reference sequence). The CDR3 DNA is TGTGCCAGCAGTCGCCGGGACTGGCGAAATGAAAAACTGTTTTTT. It specifies CASSRRDWRNEKLFF.

This rearrangement joins TRBV27 to TRBJ1-5, with D hard to call. The CDR3 runs to 16 residues. The ends were cut back, 3 bases at V and 8 bases at J, with 20 bases in the middle. Looked up from germline, CDR1 is MNHEY and CDR2 is SMNVEV (reference sequence). The CDR3 DNA reads as TGTGCCAGCAGTTTTAAGGGTGTAGACGGGGTGGAGCCCCAGCATTTT. As protein: CASSFKGVDGVEPQHF.

The chain employs TRBV19 and TRBJ2-6; a possible D gene is TRBD1 (6 bases). V lost 7 bases and J 4 bases, leaving 17 bases between the germline ends. This CDR3 comprises 16 residues. Germline V gives CDR1 LNHDA, CDR2 SQIVND (reference sequence). The CDR3 DNA follows: TGTGCCAGTAACAGGGATCCATTATCGGGGGCCAACGTCCTGACTTTC. This translates into CASNRDPLSGANVLTF.

The chain carries TRBV3-1 (or the pseudogene TRBV3-2) and TRBJ1-2, with D uncertain. The CDR3 consists of 11 residues. V dropped 2 bases and J dropped 6 bases, with 4 bases sitting between them. Germline V gene sequence: CDR1 LGHDT, CDR2 YNNKEL (reference sequence). The CDR3 coding sequence is TGTGCCAGCAGCCAAAAAAATGGCTACACCTTC. Amino acid sequence: CASSQKNGYTF.

The J gene is TRBJ2-3, the V gene TRBV18, with D possibly called TRBD1 or TRBD2 (5 bases each). This CDR3 has 14 amino acids. The germline V gene has CDR1 KGHSH and CDR2 LQKENI. With 1 base removed from V and 6 bases from J, the gap between germline ends came to 11 bases. This chain's CDR3 is CASSPLGALDTQYF. The CDR3 nucleotides read TGTGCCAGCTCACCACTCGGGGCCCTGGATACGCAGTATTTT.

The chain carries TRBV6-5 and TRBJ2-3, with TRBD2 matching over 11 bases. V shed 6 bases, J shed 6 bases, and the junction held 8 bases outside the gene matches. The germline gives CDR1 MNHEY, CDR2 SVGAGI. The CDR3 contains 15 residues. CDR3 sequence (DNA): TGTGCCAGCAGCCAAACCCGGACTAGCGGGGATACGCAGTATTTT. Its protein product is CASSQTRTSGDTQYF.

This clone was detected a few times. The CDR3 is CASSKRADGYTF. The CDR3 DNA reads as TGTGCCAGCAGTAAGCGGGCGGATGGCTACACCTTC. The chain joins TRBV3-1 (or the pseudogene TRBV3-2) to TRBJ1-2; D gene unclear. Between the trimmed V and J ends, which lost 6 bases and 6 bases, there was a span of 11 bases. CDR1 and CDR2 from the germline V gene are LGHDT and YNNKEL (reference sequence). This CDR3 is 12 amino acids long.

The CDR3 spells CAISDNLGRTEAFF. In DNA, the CDR3 is TGTGCCATCAGTGATAACCTAGGGCGCACTGAAGCTTTCTTT. The J gene is TRBJ1-1, the V gene TRBV10-3; no firm D call. V was clipped by 3 bases and J by 4 bases, with 12 bases between them. The CDR3 has 14 residues. Germline CDR1 reads ENHRY; CDR2 reads SYGVKD.

V and J are TRBV7-2 and TRBJ1-5, with 9 bases lining up with TRBD1. CDR1 and CDR2 from the germline V gene are SGHTA and FQGNSA. The CDR3 length is 19 residues. The J segment lost 1 base and the V segment lost 1 base, leaving 11 bases of the junction unmatched. The CDR3: CASSLVGTGGMGSNQPQHF. The CDR3 nucleotides are TGTGCCAGCAGCTTAGTGGGTACAGGGGGCATGGGGAGCAATCAGCCCCAGCATTTT.